The clone carrying this T cell receptor beta chain was seen a few times. Antigen unknown. The data were obtained in a study of early T cells in non-severe SARS-CoV-2 infection. Individually, cDNA molecules had unique molecular identifiers attached to them. TCRdb ran MiXCR on the 5' RACE reads and lists one entry per CDR3 protein. There are about 66,000 distinct CDR3 sequences in the sample; approximately 8.3% occur only once, and 3.2% lies in the top ten. Findings and limits, study-wide: Anti-spike CD8 responses were favored by VDJdb matching, which missed private and CD4 specificities.

This clonotype originated in an adult who was a healthcare worker with PCR-confirmed SARS-CoV-2 infection or an uninfected control (not recorded which). The material sequenced was whole blood.

The CDR3 nucleotides are TGCAGCGCGAGGGGGATAGCAAACAAAAACATTCAGTACTTC. This codes for CSARGIANKNIQYF. This sequence joins TRBV29-1 and TRBJ2-4, with D perhaps TRBD1 (6 bases). With 7 bases removed from V and 3 bases from J, the gap between germline ends came to 16 bases. The CDR3 covers 14 residues. Germline CDR1 and CDR2: SQVTM and ANQGSEA.